This T cell receptor beta chain comes out of a study of control samples from healthy donors and cancer patients. Produced via immunoSEQ multiplex PCR; TCRdb's table is partial and in-frame only. The sample records more than 70,000 clones, approximately 94% being singletons. The CDR3 spans 14 residues. Germline V gene sequence: CDR1 SGHDT, CDR2 YYEEEE. Trimming removed 2 bases from V and 0 bases from J, with 8 bases in between. Sequenced input: blood. The clonotype comes from a woman in her twenties or thirties in good health. V gene TRBV5-6 combines with J gene TRBJ1-1; D is unresolved. Written as DNA, the CDR3 is TGTGCCAGCAGCTTAAGTAGACTGAACACTGAAGCTTTCTTT. Protein: CASSLSRLNTEAFF.